A selection of T cell receptor beta chains follows, all from one sample in a study of cytomegalovirus exposure and HLA in healthy donors. Only in-frame clones appear in the TCRdb table, and some are missing; sequencing was by immunoSEQ multiplex PCR. This table lists 100,000 to 150,000 clones. The specimen was PBMCs. The receptor set was obtained from a man aged 18-30 years in good health and CMV-seronegative. Each CDR3 is given with its conserved first and last residue. The D gene is left open where the match is weak.

J: TRBJ2-7
D: -
V: TRBV19
DNA: TGTGCCAGTAAGGAACATAGCGGAGCCGGCTCCTACGAGCAGTACTTC
CDR3: CASKEHSGAGSYEQYF

J: TRBJ1-2
D: -
V: TRBV6-5
DNA: TGTGCCAGCAGTTACTCCGGGTTTAACTATGGCTACACCTTC
CDR3: CASSYSGFNYGYTF

J: TRBJ2-2
D: -
V: TRBV5-1
DNA: TGCGCCAGCAGCTTGGTGGGGGCTCGGAGCGGGGAGCTGTTTTTT
CDR3: CASSLVGARSGELFF

J: TRBJ2-1
D: -
V: TRBV9
DNA: TGTGCCAGCAGCGCCAGCTCCTACAATGAGCAGTTCTTC
CDR3: CASSASSYNEQFF

J: TRBJ2-1
D: TRBD2
V: TRBV10-1
DNA: TGCGCCAGCAGTGCCGGGACTAGCGGGACTGAGCAGTTCTTC
CDR3: CASSAGTSGTEQFF

J: TRBJ1-5
D: -
V: TRBV5-6
DNA: TGTGCCAGCAGTTTTGGAGGATGGGGCAATCAGCCCCAGCATTTT
CDR3: CASSFGGWGNQPQHF

J: TRBJ1-2
D: TRBD1
V: TRBV19
DNA: TGTGCCAGTAGCCCGCTACGAATTGACAGGGCGAACTATGGCTACACCTTC
CDR3: CASSPLRIDRANYGYTF

J: TRBJ2-7
D: -
V: TRBV30
DNA: TGTGCCTGGGATGAGGGACTGAACGAGCAGTACTTC
CDR3: CAWDEGLNEQYF

J: TRBJ2-3
D: TRBD2
V: TRBV5-1
DNA: TGCGCCAGCAGCCGGGACGCCCTAGCGGGAGGGACAGATACGCAGTATTTT
CDR3: CASSRDALAGGTDTQYF

J: TRBJ1-2
D: -
V: TRBV4-1
DNA: TGCGCCAGCAGCCATCCAGGATTAGGCTACACCTTC
CDR3: CASSHPGLGYTF

J: TRBJ2-1
D: -
V: TRBV28
DNA: TGTGCCAGCTCCCTAGAAAGAAGATACAATGAGCAGTTCTTC
CDR3: CASSLERRYNEQFF

J: TRBJ1-2
D: -
V: TRBV5-4
DNA: TGTGCCAGCAGCTTGGGGGGGGGCTCGAGAGGCTACACCTTC
CDR3: CASSLGGGSRGYTF

J: TRBJ1-6
D: -
V: TRBV5-6
DNA: TGTGCCAGCAGCTTGGGTCAGTCAGATTCACCCCTCCACTTT
CDR3: CASSLGQSDSPLHF

J: TRBJ2-7
D: TRBD2
V: TRBV5-1
DNA: TGCGCCAGCAGCCCGCCGGGGAGGGAGGGCACCTACGAGCAGTACTTC
CDR3: CASSPPGREGTYEQYF

J: TRBJ2-1
D: -
V: TRBV28
DNA: TGTGCCAGCAGTTTACCTAGTTCAGGGAATGAGCAGTTCTTC
CDR3: CASSLPSSGNEQFF

J: TRBJ2-1
D: TRBD2
V: TRBV7-9
DNA: TGTGCCAGCAGCCCAGAACTAGCGGGGATCGATGAGCAGTTCTTC
CDR3: CASSPELAGIDEQFF

J: TRBJ2-7
D: TRBD1
V: TRBV28
DNA: TGTGCCAGCAGGACAGGGGCGTCCGAGCAGTACTTC
CDR3: CASRTGASEQYF

J: TRBJ2-7
D: TRBD2
V: TRBV6-1
DNA: TGTGCCAGCACCGGGACTAGCGGGGGTGCGTACGAGCAGTACTTC
CDR3: CASTGTSGGAYEQYF

J: TRBJ1-4
D: TRBD1
V: TRBV9
DNA: TGTGCCAGCAGCGTAGCGGGGCAGGGGGATGAAAAACTGTTTTTT
CDR3: CASSVAGQGDEKLFF

J: TRBJ1-2
D: -
V: TRBV9
DNA: TGTGCCAGCAGCGCCCGGGACAACCTCTATGGCTACACCTTC
CDR3: CASSARDNLYGYTF

J: TRBJ1-1
D: -
V: TRBV2
DNA: TGTGCCAGCAGTTCTCAACCCAGGAACACTGAAGCTTTCTTT
CDR3: CASSSQPRNTEAFF

J: TRBJ2-7
D: -
V: TRBV11-2
DNA: TGTGCCAGCAGCTTAGATCTGATATTGGGGGAGGCCGAGCAGTACTTC
CDR3: CASSLDLILGEAEQYF

J: TRBJ2-2
D: -
V: TRBV5-1
DNA: TGCGCCAGCAGCTGGGGAGGACAAGCCGGGGAGCTGTTTTTT
CDR3: CASSWGGQAGELFF

J: TRBJ1-5
D: -
V: TRBV7-9
DNA: TGTGCCAGCAGCTTTGCAGCAGGGGCAGGGGATCAGCCCCAGCATTTT
CDR3: CASSFAAGAGDQPQHF

J: TRBJ1-6
D: -
V: TRBV18
DNA: TGTGCCAGCTCACACCAGGGTGGCAATTCACCCCTCCACTTT
CDR3: CASSHQGGNSPLHF

J: TRBJ1-6
D: -
V: TRBV13
DNA: TGTGCCAGCAGCCATTGGGGGGACCAAGGCTCACCCCTCCACTTT
CDR3: CASSHWGDQGSPLHF

J: TRBJ2-5
D: TRBD2
V: TRBV19
DNA: TGTGCCAGTGCGGGGGGCCTCCAAGAGACCCAGTACTTC
CDR3: CASAGGLQETQYF

J: TRBJ2-7
D: -
V: TRBV7-2
DNA: TGTGCCAGCAGCTTTCGGCCCGGCAGGGTTGGCTACGAGCAGTACTTC
CDR3: CASSFRPGRVGYEQYF

J: TRBJ2-3
D: -
V: TRBV13
DNA: TGTGCCAGCAGCATAAGGACTTCGGTAGATACGCAGTATTTT
CDR3: CASSIRTSVDTQYF

J: TRBJ2-4
D: -
V: TRBV10-3
DNA: TGTGCCACCGCGGAGGGCGGTGGGACCAAAAACATTCAGTACTTC
CDR3: CATAEGGGTKNIQYF

J: TRBJ2-2
D: TRBD2
V: TRBV28
DNA: TGTGCCAGCAGCCGGGGGGTCGACACCGGGGAGCTGTTTTTT
CDR3: CASSRGVDTGELFF

J: TRBJ2-7
D: TRBD1
V: TRBV28
DNA: TGTGCCAGCAGTTTAATTCGACAGGGCTACGAGCAGTACTTC
CDR3: CASSLIRQGYEQYF